Detailed here is one T cell receptor beta chain. What it binds is not known. V was cut by 3 bases and J by 5 bases, with 15 bases left in between. CDR1 and CDR2 (germline): SGHRS, YFSETQ. The CDR3 is 14 amino acids. The data originate from a study of siplizumab effects on memory and regulatory T cells. Mixed lymphocyte reaction cells were cocultured at 37°C for more than five days. Study findings and constraints: The suppressive capacity of proliferating Tregs from siplizumab cultures remained unconfirmed.

Profiling relied on immunoSEQ multiplex PCR, and the TCRdb table lists in-frame clones only, not all of them. The sample has about 6,600 clones; 36% are singletons. The chain employs TRBV5-1 and TRBJ2-7, with D perhaps TRBD2 (6 bases). Sequencing used CFSE-low (dividing) CD8+ T cells sorted from an allogeneic mixed lymphocyte reaction. This TCR was recovered from a human donor in good health; the cells came from an allogeneic mixed lymphocyte reaction. The CDR3 sequence is CASSSRDWGDEQYF. Written as DNA, the CDR3 is TGCGCCAGCAGCTCTCGGGATTGGGGGGACGAGCAGTACTTC.